These 19 T cell receptor beta chains share one sample of origin, sequenced in a study of Tregs in tolerant kidney transplant recipients. Sequencing used immunoSEQ multiplex PCR; TCRdb keeps in-frame clones, though not all of them. Its table lists roughly 32,000 clones. Sequencing used CD8+ T cells from blood, obtained before the transplant. The source is a human donor who received a combined kidney and bone marrow transplant.

In the case of this clone: Read data end 3 residues before the CDR3 end; the end is taken from the germline J gene. V usage is TRBV7-6 and J usage is TRBJ2-7, with 10 bases aligning to TRBD1. This CDR3 region has 15 residues. J lost 3 bases, V lost 1 base, and 3 bases had no gene match. Germline V gene data show CDR1 as SGHVS and CDR2 as FNYEAQ. The sequenced CDR3 bases are TGTGCCAGCAGCTTAGGGGACAGGGGATTCTACGAG. Protein: CASSLGDRGFYE. In full, the CDR3 reads CASSLGDRGFYEQYF.

About this clone itself: The read terminates 3 residues before the CDR3 end, so the remaining end is supplied by the germline J gene. The chain uses TRBV19 and TRBJ2-1; 10 bases agree with TRBD2. The CDR3 is 15 amino acids. Germline CDR1 LNHDA, CDR2 SQIVND (reference sequence). V dropped 5 bases and J dropped 3; count of bases not matched to a gene: 4. CDR3 bases read: TGTGCCAGTAGTTGGTCTAGCGGGAGCTACAATGAG. It codes for CASSWSSGSYNE. The entire CDR3 protein is CASSWSSGSYNEQFF.

CDR3 protein: CASSQGDPSRDEQFF. The sequenced part of the CDR3 DNA is TGTGCCAGCAGCCAAGGAGACCCTTCCCGGGATGAG. This chain links TRBV7-2 with TRBJ2-1; D remains unclear. The read comes to an end 3 residues before the CDR3 does, leaving the germline J gene to fill in the end. CDR3 length: 15 amino acids. CDR1 SGHTA and CDR2 FQGNSA come from the germline V gene. V was clipped by 5 bases and J by 8 bases, with 19 bases between them. Filled out from reference TRBV7-2 and TRBJ2-1, the complete variable domain reads GAGVSQSPSNKVTEKGKDVELRCDPISGHTALYWYRQSLGQGLEFLIYFQGNSAPDKSGLPSDRFSAERTGGSVSTLTIQRTQQEDSAVYLCASSQGDPSRDEQFFGPGTRLTVL.

As for this clone: The read terminates 3 residues before the CDR3 end, so the remaining end is supplied by the germline J gene. V gene TRBV29-1 combines with J gene TRBJ2-1; 9 positions match TRBD1. CDR3 length: 14 amino acids. The germline CDR1 and CDR2 sequences are SQVTM and ANQGSEA. Trimming took 2 bases from V and 6 from J; bases not matched to a gene: 5. CDR3 sequence reads: CSVEQDRGSNEQFF. The DNA read from the CDR3 is TGCAGCGTTGAACAGGACAGGGGAAGCAATGAG.

The CDR3 sequence: CASSPEAGVPYEQYF. CDR3 bases read: TGCGCCAGCAGCCCAGAAGCGGGAGTCCCCTACGAG. The rearrangement uses TRBV5-1 and TRBJ2-7, with 8 bases matching TRBD2. The read stops 3 residues short of the end of the CDR3; the missing end is completed from the germline J gene. CDR1 and CDR2 from the germline V gene are SGHRS and YFSETQ. J was trimmed by 2 bases and V by 4 bases; bases with no gene match: 8. The CDR3 totals 15 residues. Full variable domain (remainder filled in from reference TRBV5-1 and TRBJ2-7): KAGVTQTPRYLIKTRGQQVTLSCSPISGHRSVSWYQQTPGQGLQFLFEYFSETQRNKGNFPGRFSGRQFSNSRSEMNVSTLELGDSALYLCASSPEAGVPYEQYFGPGTRLTVT.

Remarks on this clone: The read falls 3 residues short of the CDR3 end, and the missing part is taken from the germline J gene. The chain has TRBV5-1 and TRBJ2-7; 10 bases line up with TRBD2. Germline CDR1 reads SGHRS; CDR2 reads YFSETQ. The CDR3 is 14 amino acids. The ends lost 0 bases at V and 5 bases at J; junction bases unmatched: 2. The covered CDR3 bases are TGCGCCAGCAGCTTGGCTAGCGGGAGCGACGAG. Amino acids: CASSLASGSDE. The whole CDR3 region reads CASSLASGSDEQYF.

In regard to this clone: Read coverage stops 3 residues before the CDR3 terminus; the germline J gene supplies the remainder. The chain carries TRBV20-1 and TRBJ1-1, with 7 bases that match TRBD1. The V and J ends lost 6 bases and 6 bases, in that order; junction bases with no gene match: 13. In germline, CDR1 is DFQATT, CDR2 SNEGSKA (reference sequence). This CDR3 region has 14 residues. The covered CDR3 bases are TGCAGTGCCCCGCGACAGGGAGGGGCGCCTGAA. It encodes CSAPRQGGAPE. The full-length CDR3 reads as CSAPRQGGAPEAFF.

In regard to this clone: Read sequence stops 3 residues before the CDR3 end, and the germline J gene provides the missing end. The rearrangement joins TRBV11-2 to TRBJ2-7; TRBD2 might be the D (6 bases). The CDR3 consists of 15 residues. The V gene lost 3 bases and the J gene lost 2 bases, with 14 bases spanning the gap. Germline V CDR1 and CDR2: SGHAT, FQNNGV. CDR3 loop: CASSFMGLRTYEQYF. CDR3 bases read: TGTGCCAGCAGCTTTATGGGACTCCGCACCTACGAG.

Worth noting for this clone: The read gets to within 3 residues of the CDR3 end, and the germline J gene fills in the rest. V gene TRBV5-6 combines with J gene TRBJ2-7, with a tentative D call TRBD2 (6 bases). CDR1 SGHDT and CDR2 YYEEEE come from the germline V gene. V was trimmed by 6 bases and J by 2 bases, leaving 12 bases between them. This CDR3 is 13 amino acids long. The part of the CDR3 DNA that was read is TGTGCCAGCACTTCGGGACTCACCTACGAG. This translates into CASTSGLTYE. The complete CDR3 sequence is CASTSGLTYEQYF. Based on the CDR3 plus reference TRBV5-6 and TRBJ2-7, the full variable domain is DAGVTQSPTHLIKTRGQQVTLRCSPKSGHDTVSWYQQALGQGPQFIFQYYEEEERQRGNFPDRFSGHQFPNYSSELNVNALLLGDSALYLCASTSGLTYEQYFGPGTRLTVT.

To note about this clone: The CDR3 goes on 3 residues after the read ends, and that part is filled in from the germline J gene. The rearrangement links TRBV20-1 to TRBJ2-1; 14 bases are a match to TRBD2. In germline, CDR1 is DFQATT, CDR2 SNEGSKA (reference sequence). V shed 3 bases and J 9 bases; nucleotides not matched to a gene: 7. The CDR3 covers 15 residues. The CDR3 bases that were read are TGCAGTGCTAGGAGAGGACTAGCGGGAGGTGGTGAG. Its translation is CSARRGLAGGGE. The full CDR3 reads CSARRGLAGGGEQFF.

Worth noting for this clone: The CDR3 is cut off 3 residues early in the read; its end comes from the germline J gene. The rearrangement uses TRBV5-4 and TRBJ2-1, with 10 bases that match TRBD2. Trimming cost V 4 bases and J 3 bases; bases outside gene matches: 4. The CDR3 covers 15 residues. In germline, CDR1 is SGHNT, CDR2 YYREEE (reference sequence). CDR3 loop: CASSAGTSVYNEQFF. CDR3 DNA (partial): TGTGCCAGCAGCGCCGGGACTAGCGTCTACAATGAG.

Comment on this clone: The missing CDR3 end, 3 residues past where the read stops, is filled in from the germline J gene. The rearrangement uses TRBV30 and TRBJ2-5, with 9 nucleotides matching TRBD1. The V gene end was trimmed by 0 bases and the J gene end by 2 bases; junction bases not matched to a gene: 16. There are 19 residues in the CDR3. Germline CDR1 is GTSNPN and CDR2 is SVGIG (reference sequence). The CDR3 DNA, read in part, is TGTGCCTGGAGTGTATTACGTTTCGATCGACAGGGGGTTCAAGAGACC. Its translation is CAWSVLRFDRQGVQET. The full CDR3 reads CAWSVLRFDRQGVQETQYF.

With respect to this clone: Read sequence stops 3 residues before the CDR3 end, and the germline J gene provides the missing end. The V and J genes are TRBV7-8 and TRBJ2-2; TRBD2 might be the D (5 bases). This CDR3 has 15 residues. Germline V lookup: CDR1 SGHVS, CDR2 FQNEAQ. V was shortened by 1 base and J by 7 bases, with 13 bases between the two germline ends. The part of the CDR3 DNA that was read is TGTGCCAGCAGCTTAGTTTTCGGGGTAGGCGGGGAG. Protein sequence: CASSLVFGVGGE. The full CDR3 protein reads CASSLVFGVGGELFF.

Concerning this clone itself: The CDR3 goes on 3 residues after the read ends, and that part is filled in from the germline J gene. The rearrangement joins TRBV2 to TRBJ2-1; TRBD2 matches at 9 bases. Germline CDR1 SNHLY, CDR2 FYNNEI. Trimming at V came to 6 bases and at J to 6 bases, leaving 12 bases not matched to a gene. The length of the CDR3 is 16 residues. The sequenced part of the CDR3 DNA is TGTGCCAGCAGGTCGCTAGCGGGAAGGGGGGGCAATGAG. Translating it yields CASRSLAGRGGNE. The entire CDR3 is CASRSLAGRGGNEQFF. Together with reference TRBV2 and TRBJ2-1, the CDR3 gives the full variable domain: EPEVTQTPSHQVTQMGQEVILRCVPISNHLYFYWYRQILGQKVEFLVSFYNNEISEKSEIFDDQFSVERPDGSNFTLKIRSTKLEDSAMYFCASRSLAGRGGNEQFFGPGTRLTVL.

On this clone: The CDR3 goes on 3 residues after the read ends, and that part is filled in from the germline J gene. V and J are TRBV19 and TRBJ2-7; 8 nucleotides agree with TRBD1. Germline lookup yields CDR1 LNHDA and CDR2 SQIVND (reference sequence). The V gene end was trimmed by 5 bases and the J gene end by 3 bases; junction bases not matched to a gene: 3. The CDR3 runs 13 residues. The CDR3 DNA, read in part, is TGTGCCAGTAGTGGGACAGGAGACTACGAG. Amino acid sequence: CASSGTGDYE. The complete CDR3 reads CASSGTGDYEQYF.

On this clone itself: The read gets to within 3 residues of the CDR3 end, and the germline J gene fills in the rest. Other DNA sequences in the sample encode the same CDR3. The chain uses TRBV7-9 and TRBJ1-2; D is possibly TRBD1 (6 bases). CDR1 is SEHNR and CDR2 is FQNEAQ in the germline V gene (reference sequence). There are 15 residues in the CDR3. Trimming took 5 bases from V and 3 from J, leaving 16 bases between them. CDR3 amino acids: CASSGSGGAYYGYTF. The sequenced part of the CDR3 DNA is TGTGCCAGCAGCGGCTCGGGGGGCGCTTACTATGGC.

Comments on this clone: The read ends 3 residues shy of where the CDR3 ends; the end is completed using the germline J gene. This chain connects TRBV7-8 to TRBJ2-1, with D maybe TRBD2 (6 bases). The CDR3 spans 15 residues. V gave up 5 bases and J gave up 8 bases, with 19 bases separating them. Germline V gene sequence: CDR1 SGHVS, CDR2 FQNEAQ. The sequenced CDR3 bases are TGTGCCAGCAGCACAACTAGCCCTCAGGGCTATGAG. It yields the protein CASSTTSPQGYE. The whole CDR3 reads CASSTTSPQGYEQFF.

Concerning this clone: The CDR3 goes on 3 residues after the read ends, and that part is filled in from the germline J gene. The chain recombines TRBV7-9 with TRBJ2-1; D is ambiguous. Trimming pared 1 base from V and 0 bases from J, leaving 7 bases between. The CDR3 sequence is 15 residues long. Germline lookup yields CDR1 SEHNR and CDR2 FQNEAQ (reference sequence). The sequenced part of the CDR3 DNA is TGTGCCAGCAGCTTAGTCGGTAGCTCCTACAATGAG. It specifies CASSLVGSSYNE. The full-length CDR3 reads as CASSLVGSSYNEQFF.

Details on this clone: The CDR3 end falls 3 residues outside the read, so it is completed with the germline J gene. The chain employs TRBV29-1 and TRBJ2-7; 7 nucleotides match TRBD2. Germline CDR1 and CDR2: SQVTM and ANQGSEA. Trimming cost V 7 bases and J 0 bases; bases outside gene matches: 9. The CDR3 is 14 amino acids. The CDR3 spells CSAFLAGVSYEQYF. CDR3 bases read: TGCAGCGCCTTCTTAGCGGGTGTCTCCTACGAG.